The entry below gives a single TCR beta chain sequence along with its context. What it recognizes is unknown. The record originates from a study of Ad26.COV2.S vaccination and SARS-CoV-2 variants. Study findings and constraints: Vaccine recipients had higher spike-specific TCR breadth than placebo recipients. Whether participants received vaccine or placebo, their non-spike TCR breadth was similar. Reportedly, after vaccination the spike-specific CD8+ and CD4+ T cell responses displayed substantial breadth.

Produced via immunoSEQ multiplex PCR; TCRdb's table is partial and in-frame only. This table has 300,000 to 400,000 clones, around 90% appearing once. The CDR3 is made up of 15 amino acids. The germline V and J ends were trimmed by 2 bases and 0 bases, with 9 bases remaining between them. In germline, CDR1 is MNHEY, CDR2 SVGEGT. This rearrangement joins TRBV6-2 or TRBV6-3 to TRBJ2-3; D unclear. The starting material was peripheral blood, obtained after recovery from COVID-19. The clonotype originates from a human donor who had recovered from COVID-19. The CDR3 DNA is TGTGCCAGCAGTTACGGTGCGGCTAGCACAGATACGCAGTATTTT. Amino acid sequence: CASSYGAASTDTQYF.